The clone carrying this T cell receptor beta chain was recorded many times. Synthesis of cDNA used 5'RACE (with 10-nucleotide random UMIs). TCRdb itself ran the 5' RACE reads through MiXCR, one entry per CDR3 protein. This table has 25,000 to 35,000 distinct CDR3 sequences, about 4% appearing once. These data are taken from a study of neurological immune-mediated disorders. CDR3 size: 12 residues. V was cut by 3 bases and J by 5 bases, with 2 bases left in between. Germline CDR1 reads LGHDT; CDR2 reads YNNKEL (reference sequence). Sequenced material: CD4+ T cells from blood. V usage is TRBV3-1 and J usage is TRBJ2-6; D remains unclear. This receptor was taken from a woman between 40 and 50 years old in good health. In DNA form, the CDR3 reads TGTGCCAGCAGCCAGCGGGCCAACGTCCTGACTTTC. Residues: CASSQRANVLTF.